This T cell receptor beta chain was identified during a study of blood T cells in healthy people across ages. A sample-barcoded 5' primer and a J-beta primer mix were used in a second PCR of about 7 to 12 cycles. Every cDNA molecule bore a tag from a template-switch adaptor containing 12 random nucleotides. TCRdb used MiXCR to reprocess the 5' RACE reads, holding one entry per CDR3 protein. The table has 1,800,000 or so distinct CDR3 sequences, around 40% seen once. Deletions cut 3 bases from V and 7 bases from J, with 9 bases between. The CDR3 has 11 amino acids. In germline, CDR1 is SQVTM, CDR2 ANQGSEA.

The V gene is TRBV29-1, the J gene TRBJ1-2; D is undetermined. The TCR sequence derives from a human donor in good health. The source material was blood. The DNA of the CDR3 is TGCAGCGTTGAGGTGACGGGTGGCTACACCTTC. Encoded protein: CSVEVTGGYTF.